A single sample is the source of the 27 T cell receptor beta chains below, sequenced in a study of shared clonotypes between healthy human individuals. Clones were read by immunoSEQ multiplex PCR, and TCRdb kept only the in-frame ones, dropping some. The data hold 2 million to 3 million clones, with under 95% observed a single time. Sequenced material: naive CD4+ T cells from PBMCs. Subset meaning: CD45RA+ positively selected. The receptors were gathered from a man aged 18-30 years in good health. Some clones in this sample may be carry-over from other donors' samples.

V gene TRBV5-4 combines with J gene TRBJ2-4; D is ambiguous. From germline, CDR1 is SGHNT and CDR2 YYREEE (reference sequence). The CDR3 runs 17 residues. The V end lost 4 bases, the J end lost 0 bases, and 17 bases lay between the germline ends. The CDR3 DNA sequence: TGTGCCAGCAGCCCAGGCGATCAGAGACCAGCCAAAAACATTCAGTACTTC. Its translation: CASSPGDQRPAKNIQYF.

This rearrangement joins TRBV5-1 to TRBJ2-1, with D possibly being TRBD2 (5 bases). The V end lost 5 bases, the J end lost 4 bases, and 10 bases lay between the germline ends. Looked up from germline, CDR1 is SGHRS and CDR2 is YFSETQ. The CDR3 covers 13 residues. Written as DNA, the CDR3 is TGCGCCAGCAGGTTCGGGATTTACAATGAGCAGTTCTTC. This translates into CASRFGIYNEQFF.

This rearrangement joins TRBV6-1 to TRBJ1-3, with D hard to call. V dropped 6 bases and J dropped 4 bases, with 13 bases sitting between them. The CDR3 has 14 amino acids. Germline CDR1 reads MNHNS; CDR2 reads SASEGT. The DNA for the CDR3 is TGTGCCAGCAGAGCTCGGGCGTTCGGAAACACCATATATTTT. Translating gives CASRARAFGNTIYF.

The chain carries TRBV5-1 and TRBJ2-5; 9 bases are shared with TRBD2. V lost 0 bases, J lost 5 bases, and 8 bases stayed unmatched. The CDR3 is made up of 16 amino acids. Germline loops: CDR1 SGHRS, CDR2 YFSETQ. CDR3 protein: CASSLVTSGGGETQYF. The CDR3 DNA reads TGCGCCAGCAGCTTGGTGACTAGCGGCGGGGGGGAGACCCAGTACTTC.

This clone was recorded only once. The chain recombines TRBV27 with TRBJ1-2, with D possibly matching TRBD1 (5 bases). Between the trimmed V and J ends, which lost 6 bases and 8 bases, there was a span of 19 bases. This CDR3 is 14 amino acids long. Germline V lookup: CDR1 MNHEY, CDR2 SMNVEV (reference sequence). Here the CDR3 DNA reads TGTGCCAGCAGAGGGACGGGACGGGGAGAGGGCTACACCTTC. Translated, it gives CASRGTGRGEGYTF.

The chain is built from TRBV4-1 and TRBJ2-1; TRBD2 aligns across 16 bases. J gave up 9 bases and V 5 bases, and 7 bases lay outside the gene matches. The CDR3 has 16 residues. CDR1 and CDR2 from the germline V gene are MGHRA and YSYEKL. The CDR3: CASSEGLAGGSGEQFF. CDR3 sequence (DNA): TGCGCCAGCAGCGAGGGACTAGCGGGAGGGTCTGGTGAGCAGTTCTTC.

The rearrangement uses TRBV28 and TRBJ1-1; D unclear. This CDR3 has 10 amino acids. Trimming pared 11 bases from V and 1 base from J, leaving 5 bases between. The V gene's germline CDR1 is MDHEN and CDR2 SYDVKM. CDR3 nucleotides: TGTGCCGCCGGGAACACTGAAGCTTTCTTT. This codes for CAAGNTEAFF.

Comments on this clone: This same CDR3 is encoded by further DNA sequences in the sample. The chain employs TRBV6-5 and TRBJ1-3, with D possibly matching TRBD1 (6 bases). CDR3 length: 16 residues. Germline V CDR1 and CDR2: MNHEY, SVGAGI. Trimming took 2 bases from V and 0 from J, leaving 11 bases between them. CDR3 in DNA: TGTGCCAGCAGTTACGGGGGCCCAAACTCTGGAAACACCATATATTTT. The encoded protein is CASSYGGPNSGNTIYF.

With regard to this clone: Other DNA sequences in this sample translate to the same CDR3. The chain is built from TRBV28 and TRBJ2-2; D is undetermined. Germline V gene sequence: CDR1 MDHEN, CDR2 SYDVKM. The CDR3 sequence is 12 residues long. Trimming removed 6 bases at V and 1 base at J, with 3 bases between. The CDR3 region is CASRRNTGELFF. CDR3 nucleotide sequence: TGTGCCAGCAGGCGGAACACCGGGGAGCTGTTTTTT.

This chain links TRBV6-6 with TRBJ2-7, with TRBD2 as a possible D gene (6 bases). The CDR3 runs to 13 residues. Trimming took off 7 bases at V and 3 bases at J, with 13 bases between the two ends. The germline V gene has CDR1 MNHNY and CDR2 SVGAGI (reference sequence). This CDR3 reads CASTREWFYEQYF. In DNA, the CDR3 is TGTGCCAGCACTCGGGAGTGGTTCTACGAGCAGTACTTC.

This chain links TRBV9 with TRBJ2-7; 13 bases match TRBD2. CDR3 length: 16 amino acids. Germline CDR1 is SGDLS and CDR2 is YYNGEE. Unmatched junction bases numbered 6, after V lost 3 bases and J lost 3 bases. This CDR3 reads CASSAIGTSGIYEQYF. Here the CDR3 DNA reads TGTGCCAGCAGCGCCATTGGGACTAGCGGGATCTACGAGCAGTACTTC.

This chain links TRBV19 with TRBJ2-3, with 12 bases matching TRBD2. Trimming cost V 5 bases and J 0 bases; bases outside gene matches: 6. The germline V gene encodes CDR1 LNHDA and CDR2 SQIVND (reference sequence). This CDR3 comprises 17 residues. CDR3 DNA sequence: TGTGCCAGTAGTCTGGGGACTAGCGGGTTTAGCACAGATACGCAGTATTTT. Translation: CASSLGTSGFSTDTQYF.

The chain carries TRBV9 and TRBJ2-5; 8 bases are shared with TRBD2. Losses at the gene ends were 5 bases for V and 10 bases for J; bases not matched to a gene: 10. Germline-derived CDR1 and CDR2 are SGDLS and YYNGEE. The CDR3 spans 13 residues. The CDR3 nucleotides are TGTGCCAGCAGTGCCACAGTGCGGGGGGACCAGTACTTC. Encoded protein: CASSATVRGDQYF.

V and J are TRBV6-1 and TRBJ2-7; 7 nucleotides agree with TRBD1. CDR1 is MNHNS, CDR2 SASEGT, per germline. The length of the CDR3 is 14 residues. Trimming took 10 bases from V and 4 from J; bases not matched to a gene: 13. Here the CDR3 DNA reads TGTGCCACCGATCCCCCGACAGGGCTGTACGAGCAGTACTTC. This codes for CATDPPTGLYEQYF.

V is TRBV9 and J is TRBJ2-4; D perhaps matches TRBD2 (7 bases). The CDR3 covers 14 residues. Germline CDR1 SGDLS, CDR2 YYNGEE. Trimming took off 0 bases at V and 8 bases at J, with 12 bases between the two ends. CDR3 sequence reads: CASSVAGGGYIQYF. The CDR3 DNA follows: TGTGCCAGCAGCGTAGCGGGGGGCGGATACATTCAGTACTTC.

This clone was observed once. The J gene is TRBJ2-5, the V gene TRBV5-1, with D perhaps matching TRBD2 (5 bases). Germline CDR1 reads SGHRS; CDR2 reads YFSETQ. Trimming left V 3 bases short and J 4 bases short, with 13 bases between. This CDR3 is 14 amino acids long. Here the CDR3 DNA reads TGCGCCAGCAGCTCCCCGGCCCGGGGAGAGACCCAGTACTTC. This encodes CASSSPARGETQYF.

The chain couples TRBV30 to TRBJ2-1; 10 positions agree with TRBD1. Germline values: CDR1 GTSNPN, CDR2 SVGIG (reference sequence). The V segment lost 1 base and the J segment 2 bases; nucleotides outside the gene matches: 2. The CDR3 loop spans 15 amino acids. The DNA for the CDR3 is TGTGCCTGGAGTGCGGACAGGGGGACCTACAATGAGCAGTTCTTC. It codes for CAWSADRGTYNEQFF.

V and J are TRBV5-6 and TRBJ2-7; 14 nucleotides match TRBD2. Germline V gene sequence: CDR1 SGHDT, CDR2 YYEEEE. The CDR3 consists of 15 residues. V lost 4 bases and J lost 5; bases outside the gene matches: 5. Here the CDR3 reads CASSPRTSGGNEQYF. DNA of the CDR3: TGTGCCAGCAGCCCTAGGACTAGCGGGGGGAACGAGCAGTACTTC.

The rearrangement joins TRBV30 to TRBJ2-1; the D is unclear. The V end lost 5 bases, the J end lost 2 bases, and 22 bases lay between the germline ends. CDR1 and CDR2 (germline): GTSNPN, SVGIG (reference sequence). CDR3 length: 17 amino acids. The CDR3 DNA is TGTGCCTGGGGCGTAAACCTCACTGGCAACACCTACAATGAGCAGTTCTTC. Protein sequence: CAWGVNLTGNTYNEQFF.

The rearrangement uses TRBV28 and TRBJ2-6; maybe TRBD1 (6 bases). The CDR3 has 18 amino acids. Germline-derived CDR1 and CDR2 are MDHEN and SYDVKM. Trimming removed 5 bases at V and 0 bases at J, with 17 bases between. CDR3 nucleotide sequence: TGTGCCAGCAGTCCCCGGGTGGGGGCCACCTCTGGGGCCAACGTCCTGACTTTC. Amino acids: CASSPRVGATSGANVLTF.

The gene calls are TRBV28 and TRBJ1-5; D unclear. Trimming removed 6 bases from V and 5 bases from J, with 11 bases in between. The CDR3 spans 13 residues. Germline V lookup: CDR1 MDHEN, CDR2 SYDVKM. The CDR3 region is CASRPVLDQPQHF. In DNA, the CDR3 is TGTGCCAGCAGGCCAGTCCTAGATCAGCCCCAGCATTTT.

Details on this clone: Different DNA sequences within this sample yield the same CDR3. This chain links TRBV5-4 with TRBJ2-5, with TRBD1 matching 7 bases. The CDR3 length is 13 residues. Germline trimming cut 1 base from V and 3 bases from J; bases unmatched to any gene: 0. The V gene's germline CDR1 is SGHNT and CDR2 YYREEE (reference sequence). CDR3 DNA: TGTGCCAGCAGCTTGACAGGGGAAGAGACCCAGTACTTC. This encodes CASSLTGEETQYF.

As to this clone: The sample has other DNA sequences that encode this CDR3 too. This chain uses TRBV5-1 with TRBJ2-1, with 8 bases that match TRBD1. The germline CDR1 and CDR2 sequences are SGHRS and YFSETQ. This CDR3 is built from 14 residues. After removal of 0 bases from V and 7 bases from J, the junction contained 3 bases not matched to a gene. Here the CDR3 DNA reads TGCGCCAGCAGCTTGGGGACAGGGAATAATGAGCAGTTCTTC. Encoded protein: CASSLGTGNNEQFF.

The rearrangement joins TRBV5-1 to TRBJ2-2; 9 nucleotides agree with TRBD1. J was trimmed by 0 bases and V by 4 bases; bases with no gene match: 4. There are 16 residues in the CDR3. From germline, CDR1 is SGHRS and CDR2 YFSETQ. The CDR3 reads CASSPRQGANTGELFF. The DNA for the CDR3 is TGCGCCAGCAGCCCTCGACAGGGGGCGAACACCGGGGAGCTGTTTTTT.

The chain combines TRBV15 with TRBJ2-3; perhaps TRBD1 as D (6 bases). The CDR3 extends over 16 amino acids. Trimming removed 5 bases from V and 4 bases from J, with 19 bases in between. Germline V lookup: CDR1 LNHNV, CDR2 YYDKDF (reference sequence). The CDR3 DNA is TGTGCCACCAGCCCTACCCTGACAGGCATAGCAGATACGCAGTATTTT. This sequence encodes CATSPTLTGIADTQYF.

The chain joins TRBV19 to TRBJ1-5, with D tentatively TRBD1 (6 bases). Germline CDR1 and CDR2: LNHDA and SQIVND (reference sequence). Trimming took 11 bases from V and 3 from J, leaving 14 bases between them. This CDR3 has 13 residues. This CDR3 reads CASRTVNNQPQHF. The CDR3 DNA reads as TGTGCCTCAAGGACAGTCAACAATCAGCCCCAGCATTTT.

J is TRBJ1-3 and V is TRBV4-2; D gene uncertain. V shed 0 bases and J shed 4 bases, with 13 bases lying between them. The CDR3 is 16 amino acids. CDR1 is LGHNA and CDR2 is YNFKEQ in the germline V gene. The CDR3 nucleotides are TGTGCCAGCAGCCAAGATCGGTCCGATTTCGGAAACACCATATATTTT. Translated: CASSQDRSDFGNTIYF.